This T cell receptor beta chain was captured by sequencing in a study of cytomegalovirus exposure and HLA in healthy donors. Whole-study findings and limits: A likely sequencing artifact accounted for one observed cluster of highly shared sequence variants. Compared with the roughly 700-donor mean, an Asian-associated ancestry cluster reportedly had fewer N-insertions, according to a later analysis.

Details on this clone: Its antigen is undetermined.

The PCR was carried out with 60 Vbeta primers and 13 Jbeta primers. Clones were read by immunoSEQ multiplex PCR, and TCRdb kept only the in-frame ones, dropping some. The sample includes about 60,000 clones. The CDR3 is 17 residues long. J gave up 1 base and V 1 base, and 3 bases lay outside the gene matches. The germline V gene has CDR1 SGHVT and CDR2 SQSDAQ. The gene calls are TRBV7-4 and TRBJ2-3, with 12 bases fitting TRBD2. The sample was PBMCs. This clonotype was obtained from a woman in her late teens or twenties in good health and CMV-seronegative. The CDR3: CASSLGRTSGGTDTQYF. The CDR3 nucleotides read TGTGCCAGCAGCTTAGGCCGGACTAGCGGGGGCACAGATACGCAGTATTTT. Together with reference TRBV7-4 and TRBJ2-3, the CDR3 gives the full variable domain: GAGVSQSPRYKVAKRGRDVALRCDSISGHVTLYWYRQTLGQGSEVLTYSQSDAQRDKSGRPSGRFSAERPERSVSTLKIQRTEQGDSAVYLCASSLGRTSGGTDTQYFGPGTRLTVL.